This TCR beta chain was profiled in a study of shared clonotypes between healthy human individuals. Study outcomes and limitations: Naive CD4 clonotypes were shared across several donors at around 5%. There were few donors, and this limited the genetic and exposure-history diversity represented.

Each PCR replicate from the sorted subsets contained 150 to 250 ng DNA, which is some 30,000 T cell genomes. Repertoires were generated with immunoSEQ multiplex PCR, while TCRdb's copy carries only in-frame clones and drops some. The repertoire has under 850,000 clones, over 55% of them found once; the top ten carry approximately 1.8%. Trimming removed 4 bases from V and 2 bases from J, with 12 bases in between. Germline V CDR1 and CDR2: SGHDN, FVKESK. The CDR3 is 15 amino acids. Regarding this clone: Its matching antigen is unknown.

The receptor was derived from a woman in her twenties or thirties in good health. Sequencing was carried out using memory CD4+ T cells sorted from blood. Regarding subset: CD45RA-negative fraction. The chain employs TRBV14 and TRBJ2-1; D not certain. Here the CDR3 DNA reads TGTGCCAGCAGCCCGAAGTTTGAGGCCTACAATGAGCAGTTCTTC. Its protein is CASSPKFEAYNEQFF.